This TCR beta chain was profiled in a study of radiation and T cells in renal cell carcinoma. Time point reported: blood 4 weeks post-SBRT, at nephrectomy. Treatment defined: 15 Gy SBRT to primary tumor, nephrectomy 4 weeks later. Nephrectomy followed 15 Gy stereotactic body radiation by 4 weeks. Study results and caveats: In blood, top tumor clones expanded by 2 weeks, shrinking by 4.

For this clone: Its cognate antigen is unknown.

Between the trimmed V and J ends, which lost 4 bases and 2 bases, there was a span of 6 bases. Germline assignment: CDR1 SQVTM and CDR2 ANQGSEA. There are 11 residues in the CDR3. Libraries were prepared by immunoSEQ multiplex PCR; TCRdb keeps only in-frame clonotypes and omits some of them. The sample yields about 76,000 clones, roughly 87% seen once. The receptor comes from a woman between 65 and 79 years old with renal cell carcinoma. The chain has TRBV29-1 and TRBJ2-7; D is unresolved. The specimen was blood, collected from a patient whose treatment included radiotherapy and nephrectomy. The DNA of the CDR3 is TGCAGCGTTGGGTGGACCTACGAGCAGTACTTC. Protein product: CSVGWTYEQYF.